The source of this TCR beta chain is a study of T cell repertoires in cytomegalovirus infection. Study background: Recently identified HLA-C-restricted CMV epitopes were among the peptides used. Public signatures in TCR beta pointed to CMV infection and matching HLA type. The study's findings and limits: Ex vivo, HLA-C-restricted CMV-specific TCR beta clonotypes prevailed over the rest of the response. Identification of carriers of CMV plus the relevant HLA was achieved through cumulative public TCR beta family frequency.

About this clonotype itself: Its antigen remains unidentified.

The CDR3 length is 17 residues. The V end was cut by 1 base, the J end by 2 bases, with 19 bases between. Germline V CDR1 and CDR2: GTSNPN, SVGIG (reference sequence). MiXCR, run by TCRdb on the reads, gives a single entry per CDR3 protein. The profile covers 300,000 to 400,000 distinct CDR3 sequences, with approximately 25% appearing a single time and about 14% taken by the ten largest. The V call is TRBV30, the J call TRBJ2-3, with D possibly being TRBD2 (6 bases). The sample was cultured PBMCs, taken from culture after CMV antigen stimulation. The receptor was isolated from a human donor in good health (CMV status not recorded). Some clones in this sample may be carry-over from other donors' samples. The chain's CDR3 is CAWSDSGLKCLTDTQYF. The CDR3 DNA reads TGTGCCTGGAGTGACTCGGGACTGAAATGCCTCACAGATACGCAGTATTTT.